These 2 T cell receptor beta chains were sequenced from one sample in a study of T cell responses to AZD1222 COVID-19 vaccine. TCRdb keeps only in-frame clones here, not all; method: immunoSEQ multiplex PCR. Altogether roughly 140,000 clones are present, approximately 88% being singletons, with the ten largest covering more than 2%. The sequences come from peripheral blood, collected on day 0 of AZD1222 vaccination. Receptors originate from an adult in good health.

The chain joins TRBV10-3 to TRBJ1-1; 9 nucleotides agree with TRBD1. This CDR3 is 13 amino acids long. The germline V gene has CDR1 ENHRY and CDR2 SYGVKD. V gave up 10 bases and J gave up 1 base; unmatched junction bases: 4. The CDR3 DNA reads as TGTGCCACACGGGACAGGGAGAACACTGAAGCTTTCTTT. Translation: CATRDRENTEAFF.

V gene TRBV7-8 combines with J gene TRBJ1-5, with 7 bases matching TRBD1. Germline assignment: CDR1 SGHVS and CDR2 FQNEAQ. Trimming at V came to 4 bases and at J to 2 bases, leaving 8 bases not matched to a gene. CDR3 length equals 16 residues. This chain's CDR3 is CASSWLQGSGNQPQHF. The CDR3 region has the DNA TGTGCCAGCAGCTGGTTACAGGGGTCGGGCAATCAGCCCCAGCATTTT.